These T cell receptor beta chains were read from a single sample in a study of shared clonotypes between healthy human individuals. The assay was immunoSEQ multiplex PCR, and TCRdb's table has in-frame clones only and misses some. The sample lists about 2,200,000 clones; about 93% were seen once. The sequenced sample was naive CD8+ T cells from PBMCs. These receptors came from a man between 18 and 29 years old in good health. Some clones in this sample may be carry-over from other donors' samples. Each CDR3 is given without its conserved first and last residue.

v_gene | CDR3aa
TRBV6-5 | ASSNSKGGQPQH
TRBV4-1 | ASSQGDRTHYEQY
TRBV14 | ASSLRGGYTEAF
TRBV7-2 | ASSSRQGDLYGYT
TRBV30 | AWSPPQGTQY
TRBV5-5 | ASSFGGVEY
TRBV11-2 | ASSFPNLPGQGMNTEAF
TRBV19 | ASKDLSNQPQH
TRBV11-3 | ASSLTGTSYEQY
TRBV4-3 | ASSQGRRDRIVNEQF
TRBV4-3 | ASSQEGPPWRNEKLF
TRBV6-4 | ASSDGRYGYT
TRBV27 | ASSWGADTQY
TRBV9 | ASSPSGVSYEQY
TRBV9 | ASSSGQKEQF
TRBV28 | ASSLSDSGELF
TRBV5-1 | ASSYRGTGRTDTQY
TRBV6-5 | ASFSPAVANTEAF
TRBV5-1 | ASSLAWDRVSRSYGYT
TRBV5-5 | ASSQTGYNEKLF
TRBV5-3 | ARSLAGRITGELF
TRBV9 | ASSVDGQGTYEQY
TRBV28 | ASRTFYGYT
TRBV12-5 | ASGLDRQGGNTIY
TRBV5-4 | ASSQGLAELRNNNEQF
TRBV19 | ASSYRGETGELF
TRBV7-9 | ASSLVGAPLGQF
TRBV19 | ASSPSGDGIASGANVLT